These 8 T cell receptor beta chains came from one sample sequenced in a study of T cells in Graves' hyperthyroidism and ophthalmopathy. Amplification of TCR beta CDR3 regions used RNA as the template. TCR CDR3 regions were first amplified by RT-PCR with HTBI primers. TCRdb recomputed calls from the multiplex PCR reads with MiXCR, one row per CDR3 protein. The table shows under 350,000 distinct CDR3 sequences, with approximately 22% occurring only once. The sequencing input was blood. The origin of the receptors is a woman in her forties or fifties with Graves' hyperthyroidism.

This clonotype was counted many times. The chain employs TRBV24-1 and TRBJ2-3; D may be TRBD1 (6 bases). The germline V gene encodes CDR1 KGHDR and CDR2 SFDVKD. Trimming removed 2 bases from V and 2 bases from J, with 13 bases in between. CDR3 length: 16 amino acids. For the CDR3, the DNA is TGTGCCACCAGTGATTCAGAGGGGACATACACAGATACGCAGTATTTT. It encodes CATSDSEGTYTDTQYF.

At least ten counts were recorded for this clonotype. The gene calls are TRBV11-2 and TRBJ2-5, with 10 nucleotides matching TRBD1. Per the germline V gene, CDR1 is SGHAT and CDR2 is FQNNGV. The ends lost 2 bases at V and 5 bases at J; junction bases unmatched: 8. This CDR3 region has 16 residues. Here the CDR3 reads CASSLRPGQGLETQYF. The CDR3 DNA reads TGTGCCAGCAGCTTACGGCCGGGACAGGGGTTGGAGACCCAGTACTTC.

There are a few counts of this clonotype. The chain employs TRBV20-1 and TRBJ1-6; 12 bases fit TRBD1. Trimming removed 5 bases from V and 1 base from J; junction bases left unmatched: 6. The CDR3 length is 17 residues. The V gene's germline CDR1 is DFQATT and CDR2 SNEGSKA (reference sequence). In nucleotides, the CDR3 is TGCAGTGCTCGGGACAGGGGGCGTCAGTCCTATAATTCACCCCTCCACTTT. This codes for CSARDRGRQSYNSPLHF.

The chain joins TRBV29-1 to TRBJ1-1, with D hard to call. Germline CDR1 SQVTM, CDR2 ANQGSEA. The CDR3 length is 13 residues. Trimming cost V 2 bases and J 0 bases, with 7 bases left between them. The CDR3 is CSVENGLNTEAFF. DNA of the CDR3: TGCAGCGTTGAAAACGGCTTGAACACTGAAGCTTTCTTT.

This clonotype was recorded a few times. V usage is TRBV18 and J usage is TRBJ1-5; D ambiguous. Trimming removed 6 bases from V and 6 bases from J, with 21 bases in between. This CDR3 contains 16 residues. Germline V gives CDR1 KGHSH, CDR2 LQKENI. CDR3 coding DNA: TGTGCCAGCTCGATACTGCGAAGGGAAGATGGTCAGCCCCAGCATTTT. Protein: CASSILRREDGQPQHF.

This clonotype was seen repeatedly, ten times or more. The chain is built from TRBV11-2 and TRBJ1-1, with no clear D. The CDR3 is made up of 13 amino acids. Germline V CDR1 and CDR2: SGHAT, FQNNGV. V was pared by 2 bases and J by 1 base, with 5 bases between. DNA for the CDR3: TGTGCCAGCAGCTTAATTTCGAACACTGAAGCTTTCTTT. Translation gives CASSLISNTEAFF.

This clonotype was seen repeatedly, ten times or more. V usage is TRBV19 and J usage is TRBJ2-1, with 7 nucleotides matching TRBD1. The CDR3 loop spans 15 amino acids. From germline, CDR1 is LNHDA and CDR2 SQIVND (reference sequence). V was pared by 9 bases and J by 1 base, with 9 bases of the junction left unmatched. CDR3 sequence reads: CASQGSRGSYNEQFF. The DNA for the CDR3 is TGTGCCAGCCAAGGGTCCAGGGGGTCCTACAATGAGCAGTTCTTC.

This clonotype was seen repeatedly, ten times or more. This rearrangement joins TRBV7-9 to TRBJ1-4; 10 nucleotides align to TRBD1. Trimming at V came to 5 bases and at J to 2 bases, leaving 2 bases not matched to a gene. In germline, CDR1 is SEHNR, CDR2 FQNEAQ (reference sequence). This CDR3 spans 15 amino acids. The CDR3 here is CASSPGQGTNEKLFF. CDR3 nucleotide sequence: TGTGCCAGCAGCCCGGGACAGGGGACTAATGAAAAACTGTTTTTT. The full variable domain, rest sourced from reference TRBV7-9 and TRBJ1-4, is DTGVSQNPRHKITKRGQNVTFRCDPISEHNRLYWYRQTLGQGPEFLTYFQNEAQLEKSRLLSDRFSAERPKGSFSTLEIQRTEQGDSAMYLCASSPGQGTNEKLFFGSGTQLSVL.